Given below is one TCR beta chain in context. Trimming removed 5 bases from V and 0 bases from J, with 10 bases in between. This CDR3 has 14 residues. The germline V gene encodes CDR1 ENHRY and CDR2 SYGVKD. This entry comes from a study of OX40 agonist ivuxolimab in advanced cancers. Turning to the study itself: Ivuxolimab was administered intravenously to patients at 0.01 to 10 mg/kg every 2 weeks. Participants averaged 60 years of age (range about 23 to 80) and were under 90% male.

Autoimmune disease history or systemic immunosuppression led to patient exclusion. Patients had blood sampled at baseline and again on cycle 4 day 1 and cycle 7 day 1. Sequencing used immunoSEQ multiplex PCR; TCRdb keeps in-frame clones, though not all of them. The table records around 39,000 clones, about 81% of them present only once. This receptor was identified in an adult with an advanced solid tumor such as melanoma, head and neck, liver or kidney cancer. The chain uses TRBV10-3 and TRBJ1-2, with D unclear. This material consisted of CD4+ or CD8+ T cells sorted from blood, taken in a trial of the OX40 agonist ivuxolimab. The CDR3 loop is CAISQRTTNYGYTF. The CDR3 DNA sequence: TGTGCCATCAGTCAAAGAACTACTAACTATGGCTACACCTTC.